Following are 4 T cell receptor beta chains from one sample sequenced in a study of blood T cell repertoires in COVID-19. Here immunoSEQ multiplex PCR was the method, and the copy in TCRdb shows in-frame clones only, minus some. The table shows some 80,000 clones, with 70% to 85% occurring only once. Sequenced sample: peripheral blood. The receptors here all came from a woman aged 45-65 years with acute or convalescent COVID-19.

This chain joins TRBV6-2 or TRBV6-3 and TRBJ1-2, with D perhaps matching TRBD1 (6 bases). Germline CDR1 is MNHEY and CDR2 is SVGEGT. Trimming removed 2 bases from V and 6 bases from J, with 13 bases in between. There are 14 residues in the CDR3. The CDR3 sequence is CASSYPDRRDGYTF. The CDR3 nucleotides read TGTGCCAGCAGTTACCCGGACAGAAGAGATGGCTACACCTTC.

This chain links TRBV5-1 with TRBJ2-6, with D possibly TRBD2 on 5 matching bases. Germline CDR1 SGHRS, CDR2 YFSETQ. Trimming shortened V by 2 bases and J by 1 base, and 10 bases separated the two germline ends. The CDR3 runs 16 residues. The CDR3 reads CASSFPAGSGANVLTF. CDR3 nucleotide sequence: TGCGCCAGCAGCTTTCCCGCGGGTTCTGGGGCCAACGTCCTGACTTTC.

Notes on this clone: Other DNA sequences in the same sample also yield this CDR3. The CDR3 nucleotides read TGTGCCAGCTCGCCAGACAGCCTCTATGGCTACACCTTC. As protein: CASSPDSLYGYTF. The genes are TRBV18 and TRBJ1-2; tentative D call: TRBD1 (5 bases). V was trimmed by 6 bases and J by 4 bases, leaving 12 bases between them. Germline V gene sequence: CDR1 KGHSH, CDR2 LQKENI. This CDR3 contains 13 residues. The variable domain in full, completed from reference TRBV18 and TRBJ1-2, reads NAGVMQNPRHLVRRRGQEARLRCSPMKGHSHVYWYRQLPEEGLKFMVYLQKENIIDESGMPKERFSAEFPKEGPSILRIQQVVRGDSAAYFCASSPDSLYGYTFGSGTRLTVV.

The chain has TRBV2 and TRBJ1-3; D not resolved. Trimming took 0 bases from V and 1 from J, leaving 10 bases between them. The length of the CDR3 is 16 residues. Germline values: CDR1 SNHLY, CDR2 FYNNEI. The CDR3 bases are TGTGCCAGCAGTGAAGCGACGGCGCGGTCTGGAAACACCATATATTTT. Its protein is CASSEATARSGNTIYF.